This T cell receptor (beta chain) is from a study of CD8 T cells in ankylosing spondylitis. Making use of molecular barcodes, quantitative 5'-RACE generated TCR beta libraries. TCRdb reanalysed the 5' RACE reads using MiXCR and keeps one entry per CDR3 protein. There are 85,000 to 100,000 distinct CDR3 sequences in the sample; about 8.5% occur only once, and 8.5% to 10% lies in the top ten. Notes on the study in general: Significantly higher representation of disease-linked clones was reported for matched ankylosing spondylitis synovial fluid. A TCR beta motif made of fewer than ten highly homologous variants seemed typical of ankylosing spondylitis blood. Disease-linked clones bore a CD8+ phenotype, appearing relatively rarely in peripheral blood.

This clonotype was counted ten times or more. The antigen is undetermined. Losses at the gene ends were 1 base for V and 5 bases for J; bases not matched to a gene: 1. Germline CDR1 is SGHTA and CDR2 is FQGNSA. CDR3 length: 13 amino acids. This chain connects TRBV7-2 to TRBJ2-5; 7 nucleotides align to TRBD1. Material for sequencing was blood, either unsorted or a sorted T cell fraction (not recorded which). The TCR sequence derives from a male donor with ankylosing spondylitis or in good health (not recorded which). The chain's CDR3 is CASSLVRGETQYF. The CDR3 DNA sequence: TGTGCCAGCAGCTTAGTCAGGGGGGAGACCCAGTACTTC.